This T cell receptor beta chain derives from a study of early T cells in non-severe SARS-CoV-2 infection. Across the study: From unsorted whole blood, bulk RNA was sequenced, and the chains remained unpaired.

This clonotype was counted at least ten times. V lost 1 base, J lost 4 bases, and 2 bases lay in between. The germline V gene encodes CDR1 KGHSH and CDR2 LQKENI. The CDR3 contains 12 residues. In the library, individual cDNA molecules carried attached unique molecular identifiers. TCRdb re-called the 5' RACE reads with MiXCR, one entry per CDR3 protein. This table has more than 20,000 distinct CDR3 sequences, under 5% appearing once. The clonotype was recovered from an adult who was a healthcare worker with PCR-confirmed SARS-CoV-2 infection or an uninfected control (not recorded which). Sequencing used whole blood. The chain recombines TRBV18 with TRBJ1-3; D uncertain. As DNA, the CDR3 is TGTGCCAGCTCACCACTCGGAAACACCATATATTTT. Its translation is CASSPLGNTIYF.